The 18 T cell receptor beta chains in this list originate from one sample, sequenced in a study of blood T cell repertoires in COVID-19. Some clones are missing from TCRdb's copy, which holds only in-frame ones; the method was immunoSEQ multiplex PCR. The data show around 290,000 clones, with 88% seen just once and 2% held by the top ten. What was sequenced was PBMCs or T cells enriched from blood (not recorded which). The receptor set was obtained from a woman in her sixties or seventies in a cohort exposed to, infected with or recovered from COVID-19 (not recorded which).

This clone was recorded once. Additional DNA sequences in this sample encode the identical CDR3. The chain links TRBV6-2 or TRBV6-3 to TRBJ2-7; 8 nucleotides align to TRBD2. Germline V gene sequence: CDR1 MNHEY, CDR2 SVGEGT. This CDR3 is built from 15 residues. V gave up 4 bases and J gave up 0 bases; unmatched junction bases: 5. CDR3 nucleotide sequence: TGTGCCAGCAGTTTAACTAGCGGTAGCTCCTACGAGCAGTACTTC. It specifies CASSLTSGSSYEQYF.

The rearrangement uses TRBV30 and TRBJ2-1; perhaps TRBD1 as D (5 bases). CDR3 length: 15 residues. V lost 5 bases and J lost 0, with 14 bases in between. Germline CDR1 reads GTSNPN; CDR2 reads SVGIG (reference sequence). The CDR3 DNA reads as TGTGCCTGGTCCAGGGCATTGAGCTCCTACAATGAGCAGTTCTTC. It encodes CAWSRALSSYNEQFF.

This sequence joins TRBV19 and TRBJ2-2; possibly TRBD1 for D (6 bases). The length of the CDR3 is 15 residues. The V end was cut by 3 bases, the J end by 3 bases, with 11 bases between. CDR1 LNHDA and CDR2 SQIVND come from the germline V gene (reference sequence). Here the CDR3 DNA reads TGTGCCAGTAGTATTCGGACAGTCGACACCGGGGAGCTGTTTTTT. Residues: CASSIRTVDTGELFF.

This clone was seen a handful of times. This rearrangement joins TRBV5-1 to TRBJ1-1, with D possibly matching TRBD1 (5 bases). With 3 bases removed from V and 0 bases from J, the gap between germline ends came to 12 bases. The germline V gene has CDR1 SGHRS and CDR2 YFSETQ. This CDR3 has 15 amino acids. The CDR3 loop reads CASSSLGGLNTEAFF. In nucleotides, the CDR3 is TGCGCCAGCAGCTCTCTGGGGGGATTGAACACTGAAGCTTTCTTT.

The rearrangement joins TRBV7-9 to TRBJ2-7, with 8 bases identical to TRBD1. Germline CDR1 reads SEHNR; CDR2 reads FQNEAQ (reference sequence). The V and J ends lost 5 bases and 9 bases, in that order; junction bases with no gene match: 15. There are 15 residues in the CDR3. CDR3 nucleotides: TGTGCCAGCAGCCCTCCGGCTGGACAGGGCCGCGCGCAGTACTTC. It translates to CASSPPAGQGRAQYF. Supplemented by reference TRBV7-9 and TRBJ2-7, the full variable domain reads DTGVSQNPRHKITKRGQNVTFRCDPISEHNRLYWYRQTLGQGPEFLTYFQNEAQLEKSRLLSDRFSAERPKGSFSTLEIQRTEQGDSAMYLCASSPPAGQGRAQYFGPGTRLTVT.

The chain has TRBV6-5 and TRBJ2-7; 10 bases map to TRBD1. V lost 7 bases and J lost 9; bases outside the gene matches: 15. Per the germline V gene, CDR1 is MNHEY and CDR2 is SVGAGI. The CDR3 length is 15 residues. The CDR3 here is CASNFRQGAQFGQYF. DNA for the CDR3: TGTGCCAGCAACTTCAGACAGGGGGCGCAGTTTGGGCAGTACTTC.

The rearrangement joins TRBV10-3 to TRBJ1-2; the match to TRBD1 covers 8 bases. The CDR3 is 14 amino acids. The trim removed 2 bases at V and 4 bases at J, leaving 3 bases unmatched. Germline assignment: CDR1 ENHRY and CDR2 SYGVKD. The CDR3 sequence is CAISEGQGAYGYTF. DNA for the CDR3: TGTGCCATCAGTGAGGGGCAGGGGGCCTATGGCTACACCTTC.

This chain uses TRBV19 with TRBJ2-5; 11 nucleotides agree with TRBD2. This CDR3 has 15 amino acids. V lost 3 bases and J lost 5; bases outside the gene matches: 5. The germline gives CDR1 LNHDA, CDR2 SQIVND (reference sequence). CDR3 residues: CASSIASGGLETQYF. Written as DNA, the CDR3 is TGTGCCAGTAGTATCGCTAGCGGGGGGTTGGAGACCCAGTACTTC.

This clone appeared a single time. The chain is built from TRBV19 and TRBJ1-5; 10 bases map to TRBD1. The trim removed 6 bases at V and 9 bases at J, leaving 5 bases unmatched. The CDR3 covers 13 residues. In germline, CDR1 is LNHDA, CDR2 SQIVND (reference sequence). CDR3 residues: CASRGQGPRPQHF. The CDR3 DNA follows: TGTGCCAGTAGGGGACAGGGGCCCAGGCCCCAGCATTTT.

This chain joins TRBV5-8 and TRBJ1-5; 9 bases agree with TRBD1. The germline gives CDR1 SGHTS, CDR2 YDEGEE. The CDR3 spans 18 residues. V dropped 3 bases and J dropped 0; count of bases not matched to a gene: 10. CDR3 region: CASSWTGAIPLSNQPQHF. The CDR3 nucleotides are TGTGCCAGCAGCTGGACAGGGGCGATACCCCTTAGCAATCAGCCCCAGCATTTT.

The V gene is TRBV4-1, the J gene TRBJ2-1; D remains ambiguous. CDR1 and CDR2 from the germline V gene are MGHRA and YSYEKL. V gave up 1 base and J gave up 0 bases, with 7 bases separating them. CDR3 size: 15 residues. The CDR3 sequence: CASSQASSSYNEQFF. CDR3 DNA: TGCGCCAGCAGCCAAGCTTCTAGCTCCTACAATGAGCAGTTCTTC.

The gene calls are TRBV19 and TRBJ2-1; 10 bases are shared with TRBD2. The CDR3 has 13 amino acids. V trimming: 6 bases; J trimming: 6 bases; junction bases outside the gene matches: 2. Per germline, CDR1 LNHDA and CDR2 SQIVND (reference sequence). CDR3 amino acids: CASSASGSNEQFF. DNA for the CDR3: TGTGCCAGTAGCGCTAGCGGGAGCAATGAGCAGTTCTTC. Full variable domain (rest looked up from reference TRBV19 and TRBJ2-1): DGGITQSPKYLFRKEGQNVTLSCEQNLNHDAMYWYRQDPGQGLRLIYYSQIVNDFQKGDIAEGYSVSREKKESFPLTVTSAQKNPTAFYLCASSASGSNEQFFGPGTRLTVL.

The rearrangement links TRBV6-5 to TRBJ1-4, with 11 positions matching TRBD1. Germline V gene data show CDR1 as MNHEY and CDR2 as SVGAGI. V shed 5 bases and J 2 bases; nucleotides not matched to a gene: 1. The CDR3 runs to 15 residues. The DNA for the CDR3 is TGTGCCAGCAGTCGGGACAGGGGGACTAATGAAAAACTGTTTTTT. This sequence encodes CASSRDRGTNEKLFF.

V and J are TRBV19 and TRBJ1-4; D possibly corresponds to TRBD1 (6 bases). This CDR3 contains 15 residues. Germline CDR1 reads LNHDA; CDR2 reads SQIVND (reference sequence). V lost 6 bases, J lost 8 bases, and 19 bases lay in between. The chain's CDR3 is CASREGGNAQEKLFF. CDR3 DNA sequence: TGTGCCAGTAGAGAGGGGGGGAATGCCCAAGAAAAACTGTTTTTT. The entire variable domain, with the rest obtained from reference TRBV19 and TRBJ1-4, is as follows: DGGITQSPKYLFRKEGQNVTLSCEQNLNHDAMYWYRQDPGQGLRLIYYSQIVNDFQKGDIAEGYSVSREKKESFPLTVTSAQKNPTAFYLCASREGGNAQEKLFFGSGTQLSVL.

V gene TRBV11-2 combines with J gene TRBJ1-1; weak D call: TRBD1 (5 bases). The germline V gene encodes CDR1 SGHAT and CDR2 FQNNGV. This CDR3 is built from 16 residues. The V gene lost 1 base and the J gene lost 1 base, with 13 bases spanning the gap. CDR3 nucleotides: TGTGCCAGCAGCTTAGGGGGATGGAGGGGGAACACTGAAGCTTTCTTT. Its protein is CASSLGGWRGNTEAFF.

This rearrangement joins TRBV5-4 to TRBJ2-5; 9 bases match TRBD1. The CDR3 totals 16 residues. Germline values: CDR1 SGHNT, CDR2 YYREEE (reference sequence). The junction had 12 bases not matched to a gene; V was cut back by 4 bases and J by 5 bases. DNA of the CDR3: TGTGCCAGCAGCGGGGGGTCCGGGACAGGGAGGGAGACCCAGTACTTC. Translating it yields CASSGGSGTGRETQYF.

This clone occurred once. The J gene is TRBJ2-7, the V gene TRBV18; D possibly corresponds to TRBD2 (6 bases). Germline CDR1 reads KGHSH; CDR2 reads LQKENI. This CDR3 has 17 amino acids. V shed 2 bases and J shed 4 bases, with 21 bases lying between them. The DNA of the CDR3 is TGTGCCAGCTCACCAGAGGCGGGATCCCTCCGTACTTACGAGCAGTACTTC. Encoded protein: CASSPEAGSLRTYEQYF.

The CDR3 coding sequence is TGCGCCAGCAGCTCAGGGACAGGAAGGGAAGAGACCCAGTACTTC. It encodes CASSSGTGREETQYF. The rearrangement joins TRBV5-1 to TRBJ2-5, with 8 positions matching TRBD1. The germline gives CDR1 SGHRS, CDR2 YFSETQ. This CDR3 is 15 amino acids long. J was trimmed by 3 bases and V by 3 bases; bases with no gene match: 7.